Shown below are 32 T cell receptor beta chains from a single sample sequenced in a study of blood T cell repertoires in COVID-19. This table comes from immunoSEQ multiplex PCR, and its TCRdb copy is limited to in-frame clones, with some not included. Of under 300,000 clones in the sample, less than 85% were seen once. The sample comprised peripheral blood. The receptors here all came from a woman aged 80 or older with active or convalescent COVID-19.

The genes are TRBV3-1 (or the pseudogene TRBV3-2) and TRBJ1-1, with a weak D call TRBD1 (5 bases). Trimming removed 4 bases from V and 5 bases from J, with 14 bases in between. CDR3 length equals 14 residues. The germline V gene has CDR1 LGHDT and CDR2 YNNKEL (reference sequence). CDR3 nucleotides: TGTGCCAGCAGCCCCTTGGGAGGGGATACTGAAGCTTTCTTT. This translates into CASSPLGGDTEAFF.

V is TRBV24-1 and J is TRBJ2-1; 12 bases line up with TRBD2. Germline-derived CDR1 and CDR2 are KGHDR and SFDVKD. V was pared by 3 bases and J by 3 bases, with 8 bases of the junction left unmatched. The CDR3 is made up of 18 amino acids. The CDR3 loop reads CATSDQTTSGGHYNEQFF. Here the CDR3 DNA reads TGTGCCACCAGTGATCAAACGACTAGCGGGGGACACTACAATGAGCAGTTCTTC.

This clone was detected a few times. The identical CDR3 is also encoded by other nucleotide sequences in the sample. The V and J genes are TRBV5-1 and TRBJ2-7, with 8 nucleotides matching TRBD1. V shed 4 bases and J 4 bases; nucleotides not matched to a gene: 4. The CDR3 totals 13 residues. Germline V gene sequence: CDR1 SGHRS, CDR2 YFSETQ. The CDR3 sequence is CASSNGQGYEQYF. The CDR3 region has the DNA TGCGCCAGCAGCAACGGACAGGGTTACGAGCAGTACTTC.

This chain connects TRBV12-3 or TRBV12-4 to TRBJ2-1; D gene unclear. V was clipped by 6 bases and J by 7 bases, with 7 bases between them. The CDR3 sequence is 11 residues long. Written as DNA, the CDR3 is TGTGCCAGCAGCCCAATGAATGAGCAGTTCTTC. This codes for CASSPMNEQFF.

V and J are TRBV2 and TRBJ1-5; 9 bases agree with TRBD1. CDR1 is SNHLY, CDR2 FYNNEI, per germline. The V and J ends lost 5 bases and 1 base, in that order; junction bases with no gene match: 3. The CDR3 spans 15 residues. The CDR3 here is CASSLQGASNQPQHF. As DNA, the CDR3 is TGTGCCAGCAGTTTACAGGGGGCGAGCAATCAGCCCCAGCATTTT.

The chain is built from TRBV7-2 and TRBJ2-6, with 8 positions matching TRBD1. This CDR3 has 14 amino acids. The V gene end was trimmed by 4 bases and the J gene end by 8 bases; junction bases not matched to a gene: 4. Germline V gives CDR1 SGHTA, CDR2 FQGNSA. CDR3 DNA: TGTGCCAGCAGCTACACAGGGGGGCCCAACGTCCTGACTTTC. Residues: CASSYTGGPNVLTF.

The gene calls are TRBV19 and TRBJ2-3; 9 bases are a match to TRBD2. Germline lookup yields CDR1 LNHDA and CDR2 SQIVND (reference sequence). The CDR3 totals 15 residues. Trimming at V came to 5 bases and at J to 4 bases, leaving 7 bases not matched to a gene. The CDR3 here is CASSGGRAPADTQYF. Written as DNA, the CDR3 is TGTGCCAGTAGTGGCGGGAGGGCCCCGGCAGATACGCAGTATTTT.

This clone was picked up a small number of times. The chain joins TRBV5-1 to TRBJ1-1; 10 bases fit TRBD1. Unmatched junction bases numbered 3, after V lost 2 bases and J lost 2 bases. Per germline, CDR1 SGHRS and CDR2 YFSETQ. The CDR3 consists of 15 residues. CDR3 nucleotide sequence: TGCGCCAGCAGCTTAGGGACAGGGGCCAACACTGAAGCTTTCTTT. It encodes CASSLGTGANTEAFF.

CDR3 nucleotides: TGCGCCACCAAGACTAGCGGGGGAGTCCTAGCCAAAAACATTCAGTACTTC. This encodes CATKTSGGVLAKNIQYF. The V call is TRBV5-1, the J call TRBJ2-4; 12 nucleotides line up with TRBD2. Germline V gene lookup returns CDR1 SGHRS and CDR2 YFSETQ. CDR3 length equals 17 residues. V trimming: 9 bases; J trimming: 0 bases; junction bases outside the gene matches: 10.

Only one count was recorded for this clone. V is TRBV24-1 and J is TRBJ2-1; 15 positions match TRBD2. The V gene end was trimmed by 3 bases and the J gene end by 1 base; junction bases not matched to a gene: 6. This CDR3 comprises 19 residues. The germline gives CDR1 KGHDR, CDR2 SFDVKD. The CDR3 reads CATSDPGLAGGYSYNEQFF. As DNA, the CDR3 is TGTGCCACCAGTGATCCGGGACTAGCGGGAGGATATTCCTACAATGAGCAGTTCTTC.

The chain is built from TRBV29-1 and TRBJ1-1; possibly TRBD1 for D (6 bases). Per germline, CDR1 SQVTM and CDR2 ANQGSEA. CDR3 length equals 13 residues. Trimming stripped 1 base from V and 1 base from J, with 7 bases between. CDR3 protein: CSVEGTANTEAFF. CDR3 nucleotide sequence: TGCAGCGTTGAAGGGACAGCGAACACTGAAGCTTTCTTT. The whole variable domain, remainder taken from reference TRBV29-1 and TRBJ1-1, is SAVISQKPSRDICQRGTSLTIQCQVDSQVTMMFWYRQQPGQSLTLIATANQGSEATYESGFVIDKFPISRPNLTFSTLTVSNMSPEDSSIYLCSVEGTANTEAFFGQGTRLTVV.

The chain carries TRBV6-2 or TRBV6-3 and TRBJ2-4; D remains ambiguous. V was clipped by 0 bases and J by 2 bases, with 17 bases between them. Germline assignment: CDR1 MNHEY and CDR2 SVGEGT. The CDR3 loop spans 18 amino acids. The CDR3 coding sequence is TGTGCCAGCAGTTACTCGAGTCCCAGGTTGGAACCCAAAAACATTCAGTACTTC. Translating it yields CASSYSSPRLEPKNIQYF.

The CDR3 DNA reads as TGTGCCAGCTCACCCATGGACAGGGATGGCTACACCTTC. Translation: CASSPMDRDGYTF. This chain connects TRBV18 to TRBJ1-2; TRBD1 matches 8 bases. The CDR3 covers 13 residues. From germline, CDR1 is KGHSH and CDR2 LQKENI. V lost 3 bases and J lost 6; bases outside the gene matches: 3.

The V and J genes are TRBV27 and TRBJ1-5, with TRBD1 matching over 7 bases. Germline CDR1 reads MNHEY; CDR2 reads SMNVEV (reference sequence). The CDR3 extends over 14 amino acids. The trim removed 3 bases at V and 6 bases at J, leaving 5 bases unmatched. This CDR3 reads CASSFSTGSQPQHF. The CDR3 nucleotides read TGTGCCAGCAGTTTTTCGACAGGGAGTCAGCCCCAGCATTTT.

V is TRBV29-1 and J is TRBJ1-1; D may be TRBD1 (6 bases). V was cut by 2 bases and J by 1 base, with 8 bases left in between. The CDR3 runs to 13 residues. Germline CDR1 is SQVTM and CDR2 is ANQGSEA. The CDR3 loop is CSVERQANTEAFF. CDR3 nucleotides: TGCAGCGTTGAAAGACAGGCGAACACTGAAGCTTTCTTT.

The chain uses TRBV20-1 and TRBJ2-1; tentative D call: TRBD2 (5 bases). Germline CDR1 is DFQATT and CDR2 is SNEGSKA (reference sequence). The CDR3 is made up of 15 amino acids. V lost 3 bases and J 6 bases, leaving 18 bases between the germline ends. In DNA, the CDR3 is TGCAGTGCTAGTCCCCCTGGAAGGAGGCCCAATGAGCAGTTCTTC. Its translation is CSASPPGRRPNEQFF.

The chain employs TRBV18 and TRBJ2-2; D gene uncertain. Deletions cut 0 bases from V and 0 bases from J, with 5 bases between. Germline V gene sequence: CDR1 KGHSH, CDR2 LQKENI. The length of the CDR3 is 15 residues. This CDR3 reads CASSPPGPNTGELFF. CDR3 coding DNA: TGTGCCAGCTCACCACCTGGGCCGAACACCGGGGAGCTGTTTTTT.

The chain employs TRBV9 and TRBJ2-5; 7 nucleotides agree with TRBD2. The V gene end was trimmed by 6 bases and the J gene end by 0 bases; junction bases not matched to a gene: 8. This CDR3 spans 15 amino acids. The germline V gene has CDR1 SGDLS and CDR2 YYNGEE. The CDR3 DNA follows: TGTGCCAGCACGATGGGGGAGGGATACCAAGAGACCCAGTACTTC. As protein: CASTMGEGYQETQYF.

The chain is built from TRBV7-2 and TRBJ1-2; no reliable D call. Germline V gene sequence: CDR1 SGHTA, CDR2 FQGNSA. Trimming cost V 6 bases and J 5 bases, with 19 bases left between them. The CDR3 loop spans 15 amino acids. Written as DNA, the CDR3 is TGTGCCAGCAGTCCCTGGGAGCCCCAAGGGTATGGCTACACCTTC. Encoded protein: CASSPWEPQGYGYTF.

The chain carries TRBV18 and TRBJ2-3, with D possibly being TRBD2 (6 bases). V lost 2 bases and J lost 4, with 7 bases in between. Germline V CDR1 and CDR2: KGHSH, LQKENI. The CDR3 spans 13 residues. The CDR3 loop reads CASSPGGADTQYF. CDR3 nucleotide sequence: TGTGCCAGCTCACCAGGAGGGGCAGATACGCAGTATTTT. Full variable domain (outside the CDR3, taken from reference TRBV18 and TRBJ2-3): NAGVMQNPRHLVRRRGQEARLRCSPMKGHSHVYWYRQLPEEGLKFMVYLQKENIIDESGMPKERFSAEFPKEGPSILRIQQVVRGDSAAYFCASSPGGADTQYFGPGTRLTVL.

J is TRBJ2-3 and V is TRBV24-1, with 9 bases fitting TRBD1. The germline V gene has CDR1 KGHDR and CDR2 SFDVKD. This CDR3 contains 14 residues. Trimming took 4 bases from V and 6 from J; bases not matched to a gene: 4. The CDR3 sequence is CATSDRDRADTQYF. The CDR3 nucleotides are TGTGCCACCAGTGACCGGGACAGGGCGGATACGCAGTATTTT.

This clone was observed once. The gene calls are TRBV11-2 and TRBJ2-7; maybe TRBD2 (6 bases). This CDR3 region has 13 residues. The germline V gene has CDR1 SGHAT and CDR2 FQNNGV. Trimming took off 4 bases at V and 6 bases at J, with 13 bases between the two ends. The chain's CDR3 is CASSWSEGGEQYF. The DNA for the CDR3 is TGTGCCAGCAGCTGGAGTGAGGGAGGCGAGCAGTACTTC.

This chain links TRBV5-1 with TRBJ1-2; tentative D call: TRBD1 (5 bases). This CDR3 has 15 residues. Germline loops: CDR1 SGHRS, CDR2 YFSETQ. The ends were cut back, 3 bases at V and 3 bases at J, with 15 bases in the middle. CDR3 region: CASSSSPDTHYGYTF. Written as DNA, the CDR3 is TGCGCCAGCAGCTCCTCCCCGGACACCCACTATGGCTACACCTTC.

CDR3 DNA sequence: TGCAGTGCCCCCCGGGACACTGAAGCTTTCTTT. Residues: CSAPRDTEAFF. This chain connects TRBV20-1 to TRBJ1-1; D not certain. Germline-derived CDR1 and CDR2 are DFQATT and SNEGSKA (reference sequence). V gave up 6 bases and J gave up 3 bases, with 8 bases separating them. This CDR3 region has 11 residues.

This clone was seen a few times. The chain combines TRBV28 with TRBJ1-1; D possibly corresponds to TRBD1 (5 bases). V gave up 6 bases and J gave up 0 bases, with 14 bases separating them. This CDR3 contains 15 residues. The germline V gene has CDR1 MDHEN and CDR2 SYDVKM. The CDR3 loop is CASRTAGDMNTEAFF. The CDR3 DNA reads TGTGCCAGCAGGACAGCCGGAGACATGAACACTGAAGCTTTCTTT. Full variable domain (rest looked up from reference TRBV28 and TRBJ1-1): DVKVTQSSRYLVKRTGEKVFLECVQDMDHENMFWYRQDPGLGLRLIYFSYDVKMKEKGDIPEGYSVSREKKERFSLILESASTNQTSMYLCASRTAGDMNTEAFFGQGTRLTVV.

This clone was seen at least ten times. The CDR3 here is CASSPRLDTGELFF. CDR3 in DNA: TGTGCCAGCAGCCCCAGGCTCGACACCGGGGAGCTGTTTTTT. This chain uses TRBV3-1 (or the pseudogene TRBV3-2) with TRBJ2-2; D gene ambiguous. Germline values: CDR1 LGHDT, CDR2 YNNKEL (reference sequence). This CDR3 is built from 14 residues. Trimming cost V 4 bases and J 3 bases, with 9 bases left between them.

The chain joins TRBV14 to TRBJ2-2, with 10 bases that match TRBD1. The CDR3 spans 16 residues. Germline V gene data show CDR1 as SGHDN and CDR2 as FVKESK. J lost 6 bases, V lost 6 bases, and 10 bases had no gene match. In nucleotides, the CDR3 is TGTGCCAGCAGGAACACCGGGACAGGGGCGTCCGGGGAGCTGTTTTTT. Amino acid sequence: CASRNTGTGASGELFF.

This clone was counted a single time. The rearrangement uses TRBV6-6 and TRBJ1-6; D gene ambiguous. There are 12 residues in the CDR3. Per the germline V gene, CDR1 is MNHNY and CDR2 is SVGAGI (reference sequence). V dropped 6 bases and J dropped 6 bases, with 6 bases sitting between them. CDR3 sequence (DNA): TGTGCCAGCAGCTCGTTTAATTCACCCCTCCACTTT. Translated: CASSSFNSPLHF.

V usage is TRBV28 and J usage is TRBJ1-5; 8 bases are a match to TRBD1. After removal of 5 bases from V and 6 bases from J, the junction contained 9 bases not matched to a gene. The CDR3 has 15 amino acids. Germline CDR1 reads MDHEN; CDR2 reads SYDVKM. DNA for the CDR3: TGTGCCAGCAGTCCCCGGACAGGGCCGGCTCAGCCCCAGCATTTT. As protein: CASSPRTGPAQPQHF.

This chain joins TRBV10-1 and TRBJ2-3; TRBD2 agrees at 14 bases. This CDR3 comprises 18 residues. The germline CDR1 and CDR2 sequences are WNHNN and SYGVQD (reference sequence). Trimming at V came to 8 bases and at J to 2 bases, leaving 12 bases not matched to a gene. The CDR3 loop is CASSHKGGLAGDTDTQYF. DNA of the CDR3: TGCGCCAGCTCCCACAAGGGGGGACTAGCGGGAGACACAGATACGCAGTATTTT.

The chain joins TRBV24-1 to TRBJ2-2; no definite D call. Germline values: CDR1 KGHDR, CDR2 SFDVKD. Trimming removed 1 base from V and 0 bases from J, with 5 bases in between. CDR3 length equals 15 residues. CDR3 sequence: CATSDFTANTGELFF. Written as DNA, the CDR3 is TGTGCCACCAGTGATTTTACAGCGAACACCGGGGAGCTGTTTTTT.

The chain employs TRBV27 and TRBJ1-2; D is perhaps TRBD1 (6 bases). With 5 bases removed from V and 4 bases from J, the gap between germline ends came to 14 bases. The CDR3 is 14 amino acids. Germline loops: CDR1 MNHEY, CDR2 SMNVEV (reference sequence). The chain's CDR3 is CASSPRGGTYGYTF. In DNA, the CDR3 is TGTGCCAGCAGTCCAAGGGGGGGGACCTATGGCTACACCTTC.